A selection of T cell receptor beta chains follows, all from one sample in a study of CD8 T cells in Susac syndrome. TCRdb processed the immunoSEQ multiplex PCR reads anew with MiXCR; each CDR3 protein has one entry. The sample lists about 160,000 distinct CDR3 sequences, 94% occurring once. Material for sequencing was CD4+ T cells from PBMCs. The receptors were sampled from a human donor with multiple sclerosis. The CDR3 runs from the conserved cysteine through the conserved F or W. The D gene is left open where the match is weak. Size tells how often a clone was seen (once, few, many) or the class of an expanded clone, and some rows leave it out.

TGTGCCAGCAGCTTCACAGGACAGGGAAAGAAGGAGCAGTACTTC,CASSFTGQGKKEQYF,NA,TRBV5-4,TRBD1,TRBJ2-7
TGTGCCACTAGTATGGGGCAGCACAATCAGCCCCAGCATTTT,CATSMGQHNQPQHF,NA,TRBV19,NA,TRBJ1-5
TGTGCCAGCAGTCGGAACGTGGCTAGAAACACCGGGGAGCTGTTTTTT,CASSRNVARNTGELFF,NA,TRBV25-1,NA,TRBJ2-2
TGTGCCAGCAGTCCGGACAGCTCTGGGGCCAACGTCCTGACTTTC,CASSPDSSGANVLTF,NA,TRBV28,NA,TRBJ2-6
TGTGCCAGCAGCACCTTGGTCCGAAACACCATATATTTT,CASSTLVRNTIYF,NA,TRBV7-2,NA,TRBJ1-3
TGTGCCGGAGGGGGCGTTACGAACACCGGGGAGCTGTTTTTT,CAGGGVTNTGELFF,NA,TRBV4-2,NA,TRBJ2-2
TGTGCCAGCAGCGTAACAGGGGGGGTCACTGAAGCTTTCTTT,CASSVTGGVTEAFF,NA,TRBV9,TRBD1,TRBJ1-1
TGTGCCAGCAGTGGGGGTTCCGCGCGAGCCGAACTGTTTTTT,CASSGGSARAELFF,NA,TRBV2,NA,TRBJ1-4
TGTGCCAGCAGCATGCCGGGACAGGGGAGGGCAGATACGCAGTATTTT,CASSMPGQGRADTQYF,NA,TRBV5-4,TRBD1,TRBJ2-3
TGCAGTGCTAGACATTTGGCTGAAGCTTTCTTT,CSARHLAEAFF,once,TRBV20-1,NA,TRBJ1-1
TGTGCCAGCAGTTTCGGGACCCCCTTTGATACGCAGTATTTT,CASSFGTPFDTQYF,NA,TRBV6-1,NA,TRBJ2-3